This TCR beta chain was sequenced in a study of T cells in Graves' hyperthyroidism and ophthalmopathy. The study's findings and limits: Ophthalmopathy was distinguished from stable hyperthyroidism by 13 V-J signatures.

After removal of 2 bases from V and 7 bases from J, the junction contained 8 bases not matched to a gene. The CDR3 is 13 amino acids. CDR1 DFQATT and CDR2 SNEGSKA come from the germline V gene (reference sequence). It was RNA transcripts that yielded the amplified TCR beta CDR3 regions. First-round RT-PCR targeting the TCR CDR3 was performed with the HTBI primer set. One entry per CDR3 protein results from TCRdb running MiXCR on the multiplex PCR reads. The sample has 730,000 or so distinct CDR3 sequences; roughly a sixth are singletons. The diagnoses drew upon clinical symptoms, serum thyroxine and TRAb, thyroid ultrasound and orbital computed tomography. This clonotype was picked up one time. Its target is unknown.

The sequence derives from a woman in her fifties or sixties with Graves' hyperthyroidism that later progressed to Graves' ophthalmopathy. The sequencing input was blood. This chain joins TRBV20-1 and TRBJ2-7, with 7 bases lining up with TRBD2. The CDR3 protein is CSARHREAGEQYF. Here the CDR3 DNA reads TGCAGTGCTAGACACCGGGAAGCGGGGGAGCAGTACTTC.